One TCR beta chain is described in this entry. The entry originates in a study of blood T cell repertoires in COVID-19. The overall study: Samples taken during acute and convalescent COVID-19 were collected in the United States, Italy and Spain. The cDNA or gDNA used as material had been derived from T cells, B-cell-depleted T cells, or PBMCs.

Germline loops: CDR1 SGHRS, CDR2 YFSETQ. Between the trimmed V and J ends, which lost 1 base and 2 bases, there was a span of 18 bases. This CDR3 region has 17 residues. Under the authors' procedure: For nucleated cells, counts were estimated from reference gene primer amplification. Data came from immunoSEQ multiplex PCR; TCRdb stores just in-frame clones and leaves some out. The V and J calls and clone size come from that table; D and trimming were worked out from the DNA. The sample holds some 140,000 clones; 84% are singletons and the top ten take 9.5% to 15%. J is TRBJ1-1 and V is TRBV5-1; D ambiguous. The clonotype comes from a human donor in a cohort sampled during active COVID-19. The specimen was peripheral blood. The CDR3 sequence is CASSLQVPRRVNTEAFF. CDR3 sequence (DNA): TGCGCCAGCAGCTTGCAAGTTCCACGCCGGGTCAACACTGAAGCTTTCTTT. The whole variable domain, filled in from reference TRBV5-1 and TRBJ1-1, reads KAGVTQTPRYLIKTRGQQVTLSCSPISGHRSVSWYQQTPGQGLQFLFEYFSETQRNKGNFPGRFSGRQFSNSRSEMNVSTLELGDSALYLCASSLQVPRRVNTEAFFGQGTRLTVV.